A single T cell receptor (beta chain) is shown here with its context. Time point meaning: pre-sensitization, week 0. The treatment denotes: therapeutic diphenylcyclopropenone sensitization with weekly scalp DPC. The data originate from a study of human T cells and chemical hapten exposure. On the study more broadly: From small differences in pooled library volume came most of the variation in per-sample TCR yields.

Trimming pared 10 bases from V and 4 bases from J, leaving 10 bases between. CDR1 MDHEN and CDR2 SYDVKM come from the germline V gene. This CDR3 has 11 amino acids. What the library attached to individual cDNA molecules were unique molecular identifiers. Original data processing: Per sample, the median was about 88,000 TCRs, with values from about 24,000 to 680,000. One entry per CDR3 protein results from TCRdb running MiXCR on the RACE reads. The V and J calls shown here were made by TCRdb, not taken from the authors' results. The sample carries a few hundred thousand distinct CDR3 sequences, 5.5% recorded once.

The TCR was taken from a woman younger than 35 with alopecia areata. Some clones in this sample may be carry-over from other donors' samples. The sequencing used whole blood, collected in connection with sensitization to the hapten diphenylcyclopropenone (DPC). This sequence joins TRBV28 and TRBJ1-2; possibly TRBD1 for D (5 bases). This CDR3 is CATGTSYGYTF. CDR3 nucleotides: TGTGCCACTGGGACTTCCTATGGCTACACCTTC.